Described below is a single T cell receptor (beta chain) sequence and its context. The specificity of this receptor is unknown. No quality values exist for individual bases; no much larger clone is one base distant. This entry belongs to a study of blood T cell repertoires in COVID-19 (dated by TCRdb to about 2020). Broadly, across the study: Collaborator samples came from the United States, Italy and Spain and covered acute and convalescent phases of COVID-19. The prospective study material was composed of cDNA or gDNA derived from T cells, B-cell-depleted T cells, or PBMCs. Deeply sampled blood TCRbeta repertoires from subjects exposed to, actively infected with, or recovered from COVID-19 were included in the dataset. The repertoires were released in a freely available public database intended as a resource for research on the immune response to SARS-CoV-2. The samples were drawn from two sources: the first 160 participants of the ongoing ImmuneRACE study, and 950 to 1,500 subjects contributed by 6 global collaborators. Nearly every sample came with metadata listing a de-identified subject ID, COVID-19 status, age in years and sex. Where HLA class I and class II types were available, the types were taken from metadata supplied by the sample provider, not from assay-based typing.

Collaborating institutions collected whole blood in K2EDTA tubes following their own protocols. For TCRbeta analysis, collaborator samples were shipped as frozen whole blood, as isolated PBMCs, or as DNA extracted from either sample type. The immunoSEQ Assay, a bias-controlled multiplex PCR, was used to amplify TCRbeta CDR3 regions from genomic DNA. The source study handled its data this way. The number of nucleated cells in each sample was estimated by amplification of reference gene primers within the assay. To quantify the absolute abundance of each unique TCRbeta CDR3 rearrangement, sequence reads were collapsed and filtered. For each sample, productive Simpson clonality was calculated as the square root of Simpson's diversity index across productive rearrangements. The table comes from immuneACCESS by way of TCRdb, which keeps in-frame sequences with V and J called. Part of the clones is missing from these tables; in studies checked, under half for an unresolved V gene and the rest for unknown reasons. The V and J calls and the clone size are those of that table, but D and trimming were determined from the DNA. For this sample there are around 100,000 clones; 75% to 90% appear just once. About 32% of the sample lies in the top ten.

What the authors observed across the whole study: The quantity of clinical and demographic metadata differed by source and by participant and was supplied without curation.

Reading from cysteine to phenylalanine, the CDR3 counts 17 amino acids. The kept DNA is CDR3 alone, 51 bases in frame from the first base. From V the trimming removes 5 bases and from J it removes 0 bases, while the gene matches leave 9 bases of the junction unaccounted for. The germline V gene (reference sequence) provides CDR1 MNHEY and CDR2 SMNVEV. The receptor's source is a woman of 80 years or more with acute or convalescent COVID-19. The chain uses TRBV27 and TRBJ1-2; TRBD1 matches 10 bases in the middle. The sequencing input was peripheral blood. The CDR3 sequence is CASSPGVGQGTNYGYTF. The nucleotides read TGTGCCAGCAGTCCAGGCGTGGGACAGGGGACTAACTATGGCTACACCTTC.